These T cell receptor beta chains were read from a single sample in a study of graft-versus-host responses after intestinal transplantation. The data were produced by immunoSEQ multiplex PCR, yet TCRdb's version contains in-frame clones alone and is incomplete. The sample has roughly 3,300 clones, roughly 91% seen once. The specimen comprised bone marrow, sampled roughly 54 weeks after transplant. Source of these receptors: a human patient who received an intestinal transplant, so some T cells may come from the graft donor. CDR3s include the opening cysteine and the closing phenylalanine or tryptophan. A D gene is named only where the DNA matches it firmly. Clone size appears in some rows only: once, few, many, or a class for an expanded clone.

J,D,size,V,DNA,CDR3
TRBJ1-2,TRBD1,.,TRBV6-5,TGTGCCAGCAGTTACGGACAGGGAGGCTATGGCTACACCTTC,CASSYGQGGYGYTF
TRBJ2-3,TRBD2,.,TRBV15,TGTGCCACCAGCAGAATGCTAGCGGGAGGGGGAGATACGCAGTATTTT,CATSRMLAGGGDTQYF
TRBJ1-1,.,.,TRBV18,TGTGCCAGCTCACGTCAGATGAACACTGAAGCTTTCTTT,CASSRQMNTEAFF
TRBJ2-7,TRBD2,.,TRBV4-1,TGCGCCAGCAGCCAAGATCTGGGGACTACTATCTACGAGCAGTACTTC,CASSQDLGTTIYEQYF
TRBJ2-1,TRBD2,.,TRBV28,TGTGCCAGCAGTTTAACTAGCGGGAGCGATGAGCAGTTCTTC,CASSLTSGSDEQFF
TRBJ2-1,TRBD2,.,TRBV6-5,TGTGCCGGCAGCCCCGGGGGGGGAGATTACAATGAGCAGTTCTTC,CAGSPGGGDYNEQFF
TRBJ2-5,.,once,TRBV5-1,TGCGCCAGCAGCTTGGAACCTCTGGAGACCCAGTACTTC,CASSLEPLETQYF
TRBJ2-7,.,.,TRBV7-9,TGTGCCAGCAGCCCAGACGGGGGCTCCTACGAGCAGTACTTC,CASSPDGGSYEQYF
TRBJ2-1,TRBD1,.,TRBV7-3,TGTGCCAGCAGCCTTTGGGACAGCTCCTACAATGAGCAGTTCTTC,CASSLWDSSYNEQFF
TRBJ2-1,.,.,TRBV7-2,TGTGCCAGCAAGGGGCAGTTCTATCAATACAATGAGCAGTTCTTC,CASKGQFYQYNEQFF
TRBJ2-3,TRBD2,.,TRBV6-5,TGTGCCAGCAGTTCCGCTAGCGGAAGCACAGATACGCAGTATTTT,CASSSASGSTDTQYF
TRBJ2-7,.,.,TRBV5-6,TGTGCCAGCAGACTCGGGGGCACCATCTACGAGCAGTACTTC,CASRLGGTIYEQYF
TRBJ1-1,.,.,TRBV12-2,TGTGCAAGTCCCAATACCGGGACAGGGGGCACTGAAGCTTTCTTT,CASPNTGTGGTEAFF
TRBJ1-1,.,once,TRBV2,TGTGCCGGCAGTCCACTCTCAGGTGGGGGTGGTGAAGCTTTCTTT,CAGSPLSGGGGEAFF
TRBJ2-3,TRBD1,.,TRBV2,TGTGCCAGGACAGGGTCGACCTCCTCGCAGACAGATACGCAGTATTTT,CARTGSTSSQTDTQYF
TRBJ2-5,.,.,TRBV4-1,TGCGCCAGCAGCCAAGAGAACGGGGCGGCGGAGACCCAGTACTTC,CASSQENGAAETQYF
TRBJ2-3,.,.,TRBV6-1,TGTGCCAGCAGTGAAGCGCGGACTAGCACAGATACGCAGTATTTT,CASSEARTSTDTQYF
TRBJ1-2,.,.,TRBV5-3,TGTGCCAGACTTCCAAGAGTGGTGAGAAAGATCTATGGCTACACCTTC,CARLPRVVRKIYGYTF
TRBJ2-2,.,.,TRBV6-1,TGTGCCAGCAGTGAAAGGACCCAGAACACCGGGGAGCTGTTTTTT,CASSERTQNTGELFF
TRBJ2-3,.,.,TRBV11-2,TGTGCCAGCAGCGCTTCCGCCCCGGGACAACAGACGGCAGTTACGCAGTATTTT,CASSASAPGQQTAVTQYF
TRBJ2-5,TRBD1,.,TRBV19,TGTGCCAGTAGTATAGTCCAGGGGGCGACCCAGTACTTC,CASSIVQGATQYF
TRBJ1-2,.,.,TRBV27,TGTGCCAGCCTGTGGGGGCGGAGAAAATATGGCTACACCTTC,CASLWGRRKYGYTF
TRBJ1-1,.,.,TRBV6-1,TGTGCCAGCAGCCGGGACACCTTGAACACTGAAGCTTTCTTT,CASSRDTLNTEAFF
TRBJ2-3,TRBD2,.,TRBV25-1,TGTGCCAGCCACCCTCTAGCGGGGGGTCCAGATACGCAGTATTTT,CASHPLAGGPDTQYF
TRBJ2-3,TRBD2,.,TRBV28,TGTGCCAGCAGTTTATTCCTAGCGGGATCGACAGATACGCAGTATTTT,CASSLFLAGSTDTQYF
TRBJ2-7,.,.,TRBV7-9,TGTGCCAGCAGCCCAGACGGGGGCTCCTACGAGCAGTACTTC,CASSPDGGSYEQYF
TRBJ2-3,.,.,TRBV6-4,TGTGCCAGCAGTGACGGGGGCGGGGAAACAGATACGCAGTATTTT,CASSDGGGETDTQYF
TRBJ1-1,.,.,TRBV28,TGTGCCAGCAGTTTATCAGGGTTTGCGGGAAGGAACACTGAAGCTTTCTTT,CASSLSGFAGRNTEAFF
TRBJ2-6,.,.,TRBV15,TGTGCCACCAGCAGAGATCTTGGTGACAGCTACTCTGGGGCCAACGTCCTGACTTTC,CATSRDLGDSYSGANVLTF
TRBJ2-2,TRBD1,.,TRBV6-6,TGTGCCACACGGGACAGGGGGTATGCGGGGGAGCTGTTTTTT,CATRDRGYAGELFF
TRBJ2-2,TRBD1,.,TRBV28,TGTGCCAGCAGACAGGGGATCGGGGAGCTGTTTTTT,CASRQGIGELFF
TRBJ1-1,.,.,TRBV4-2,TGTGCCAGCAAGGTTCTAGTATCAGAGGGATCTGAAGCTTTCTTT,CASKVLVSEGSEAFF